A selection of T cell receptor beta chains follows, all from one sample in a study of metastatic and nonmetastatic thyroid tumors. TCRdb redid the clone calls on the PCR reads using MiXCR. The sample has roughly 40,000 clones; around 10% are singletons. Sequenced: blood. The receptors stem from a male donor with papillary thyroid cancer or a benign thyroid nodule (not recorded which). Some clones in this sample may be carry-over from other donors' samples. Each CDR3 is given with its conserved first and last residue. Each record gives: V gene, clone size, D gene, J gene, CDR3 DNA, CDR3 protein. A D gene is named only where the DNA matches it firmly. Not every row has a clone size; where given, it reads once, few, many or a size class.

TRBV6-1	NA	TRBD2	TRBJ2-2	TGTGCCAGCACCTCCGGGACTAGCGAGCATAGCACCGGTGAGCTGTTTTTT	CASTSGTSEHSTGELFF
TRBV9	many	NA	TRBJ2-7	TGTGCCAGCAGCCCGTCCGGCACCGAGCTGGCCTACGAGCAGTACTTC	CASSPSGTELAYEQYF
TRBV19	many	TRBD1	TRBJ2-3	TGTGCCAGTAGTAGGGGACAGTGGAGACGCACAGATACGCAGTATTTT	CASSRGQWRRTDTQYF
TRBV2	many	TRBD1	TRBJ1-2	TGTGCCAGCAGTGGGACAGGATCTGGCTACACCTTC	CASSGTGSGYTF
TRBV7-9	many	TRBD2	TRBJ2-2	TGTGCCAGCTCCCCAGGGAGGGGCACCGGGGAGCTGTTTTTT	CASSPGRGTGELFF
TRBV6-2/TRBV6-3	few	NA	TRBJ2-3	TGTGCCAGCAGTTACGCACAGAGCACAGATACGCAGTATTTT	CASSYAQSTDTQYF
TRBV2	many	TRBD1	TRBJ2-7	TGTGCCAGCAGTGACATCGACAGGGACGAGCAGTACTTC	CASSDIDRDEQYF
TRBV7-2	few	NA	TRBJ1-5	TGTGCCAGCAGCGATAGCGGCGCAGGTGGGAGGCAGCCCCAGCATTTT	CASSDSGAGGRQPQHF
TRBV28	medium-sized	TRBD1	TRBJ1-2	TGTGCCAGCGGGGGACAGGGGGCTAACTATGGCTACACCTTC	CASGGQGANYGYTF
TRBV28	many	TRBD1	TRBJ1-5	TGTGCCAGCAGTCTAGGGGACAGGGTAAGGGGCAATCAGCCCCAGCATTTT	CASSLGDRVRGNQPQHF
TRBV28	many	NA	TRBJ2-3	TGTGCCAGCAGTATCAGGGGAAGGAGCACAGATACGCAGTATTTT	CASSIRGRSTDTQYF
TRBV4-3	NA	TRBD2	TRBJ2-3	TGCGCCAGCAGCCAAGAACTAGCGGGCTACACAGATACGCAGTATTTT	CASSQELAGYTDTQYF
TRBV5-1	many	NA	TRBJ1-1	TGCGCCAGCAGCTCCGAAGGGTCAGGGAGCTTGAACACTGAAGCTTTCTTT	CASSSEGSGSLNTEAFF
TRBV5-6	NA	NA	TRBJ2-2	TGTGCCAGCAGCGGTGCCTACACCGGTGAGCTGTTTTTT	CASSGAYTGELFF